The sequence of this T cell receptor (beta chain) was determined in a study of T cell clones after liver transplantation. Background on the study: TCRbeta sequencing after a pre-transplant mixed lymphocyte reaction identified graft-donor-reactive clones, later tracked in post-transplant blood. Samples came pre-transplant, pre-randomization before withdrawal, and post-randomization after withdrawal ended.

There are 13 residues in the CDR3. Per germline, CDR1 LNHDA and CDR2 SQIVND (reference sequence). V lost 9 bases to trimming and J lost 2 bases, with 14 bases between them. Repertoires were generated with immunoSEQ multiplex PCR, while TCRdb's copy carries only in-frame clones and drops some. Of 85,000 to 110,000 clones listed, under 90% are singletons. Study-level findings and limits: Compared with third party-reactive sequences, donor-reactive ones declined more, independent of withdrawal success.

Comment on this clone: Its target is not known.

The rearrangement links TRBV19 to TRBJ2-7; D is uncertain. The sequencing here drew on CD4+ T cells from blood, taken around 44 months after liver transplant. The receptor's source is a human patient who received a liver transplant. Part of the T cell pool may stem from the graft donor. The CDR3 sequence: CASSAIWAYEQYF. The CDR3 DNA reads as TGTGCCAGCTCGGCGATTTGGGCCTACGAGCAGTACTTC.